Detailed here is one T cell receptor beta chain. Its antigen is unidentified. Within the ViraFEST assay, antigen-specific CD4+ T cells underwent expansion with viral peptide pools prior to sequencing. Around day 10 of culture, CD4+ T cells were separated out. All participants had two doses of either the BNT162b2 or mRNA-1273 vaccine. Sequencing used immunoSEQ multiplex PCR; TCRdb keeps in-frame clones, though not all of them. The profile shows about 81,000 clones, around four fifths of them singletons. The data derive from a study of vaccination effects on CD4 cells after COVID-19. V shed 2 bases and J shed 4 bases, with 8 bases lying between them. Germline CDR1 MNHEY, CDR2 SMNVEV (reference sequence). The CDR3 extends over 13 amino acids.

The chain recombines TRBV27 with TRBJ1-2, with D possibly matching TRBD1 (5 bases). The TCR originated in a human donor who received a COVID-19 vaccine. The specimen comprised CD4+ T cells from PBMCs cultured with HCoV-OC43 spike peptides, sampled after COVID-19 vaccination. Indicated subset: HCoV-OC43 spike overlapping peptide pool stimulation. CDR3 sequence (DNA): TGTGCCAGCAGTTTAGCGGGGGGCTATGGCTACACCTTC. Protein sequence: CASSLAGGYGYTF.